What follows is one T cell receptor beta chain and its context. This entry belongs to a study of blood T cell repertoires in COVID-19. The method was immunoSEQ multiplex PCR; TCRdb's version includes in-frame clones alone and lacks a portion of them. Of tens of thousands of clones in the sample, 90% were seen once. The CDR3 is 13 residues long. Germline V gene data show CDR1 as MNHEY and CDR2 as SMNVEV (reference sequence). The germline V and J ends were trimmed by 6 bases and 4 bases, with 13 bases remaining between them. The clonotype was recovered from a man between 60 and 70 years old with acute or convalescent COVID-19. The V and J genes are TRBV27 and TRBJ2-7; no clear D gene. The sequenced material came from peripheral blood. CDR3: CASRVTGSYEQYF. CDR3 DNA sequence: TGTGCCAGCAGAGTTACCGGGTCGTACGAGCAGTACTTC.